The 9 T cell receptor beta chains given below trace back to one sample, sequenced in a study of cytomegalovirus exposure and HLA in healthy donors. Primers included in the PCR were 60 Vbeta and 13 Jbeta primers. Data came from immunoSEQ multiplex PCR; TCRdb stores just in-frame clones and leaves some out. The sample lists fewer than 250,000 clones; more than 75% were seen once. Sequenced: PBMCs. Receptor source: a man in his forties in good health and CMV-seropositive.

The CDR3 protein is CASSIVSSAETQYF. CDR3 nucleotides: TGTGCCAGTAGTATAGTGAGTAGCGCGGAGACCCAGTACTTC. The V gene is TRBV19, the J gene TRBJ2-5; D may be TRBD2 (5 bases). CDR1 and CDR2 from the germline V gene are LNHDA and SQIVND (reference sequence). Trimming removed 1 base from V and 5 bases from J, with 11 bases in between. CDR3 length equals 14 residues.

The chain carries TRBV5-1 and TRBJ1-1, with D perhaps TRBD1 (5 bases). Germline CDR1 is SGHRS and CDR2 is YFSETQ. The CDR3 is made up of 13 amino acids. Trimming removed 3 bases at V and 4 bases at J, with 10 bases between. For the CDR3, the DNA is TGCGCCAGCAGCTGGGGGGAGGCCACTGAAGCTTTCTTT. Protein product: CASSWGEATEAFF.

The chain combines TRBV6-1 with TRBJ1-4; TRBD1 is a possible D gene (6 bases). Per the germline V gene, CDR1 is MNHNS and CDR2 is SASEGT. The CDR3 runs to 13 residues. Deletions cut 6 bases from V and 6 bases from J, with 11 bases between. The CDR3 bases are TGTGCCAGCAGAGGGGGGAGGGATGAAAAACTGTTTTTT. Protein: CASRGGRDEKLFF.

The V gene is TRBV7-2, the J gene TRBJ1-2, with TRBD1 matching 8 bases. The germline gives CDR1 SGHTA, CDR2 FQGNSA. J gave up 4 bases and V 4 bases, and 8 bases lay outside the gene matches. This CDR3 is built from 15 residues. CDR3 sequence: CASSSTRDRSYGYTF. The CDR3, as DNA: TGTGCCAGCAGCTCAACCCGGGACAGGTCCTATGGCTACACCTTC.

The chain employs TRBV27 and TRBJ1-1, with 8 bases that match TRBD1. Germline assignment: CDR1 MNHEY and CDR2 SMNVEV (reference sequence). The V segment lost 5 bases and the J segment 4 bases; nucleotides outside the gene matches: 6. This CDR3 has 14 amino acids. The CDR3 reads CASSPGQVSTEAFF. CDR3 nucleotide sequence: TGTGCCAGCAGTCCGGGACAGGTCTCCACTGAAGCTTTCTTT.

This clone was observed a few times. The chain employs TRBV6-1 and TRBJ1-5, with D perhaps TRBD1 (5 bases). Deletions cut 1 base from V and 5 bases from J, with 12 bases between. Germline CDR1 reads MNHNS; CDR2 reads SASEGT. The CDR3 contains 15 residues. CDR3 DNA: TGTGCCAGCAGTGAAGATGGACAAATCTATCAGCCCCAGCATTTT. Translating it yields CASSEDGQIYQPQHF.

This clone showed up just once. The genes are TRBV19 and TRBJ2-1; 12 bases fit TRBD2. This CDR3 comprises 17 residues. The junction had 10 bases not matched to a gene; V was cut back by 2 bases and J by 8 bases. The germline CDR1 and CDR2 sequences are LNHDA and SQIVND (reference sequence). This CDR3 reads CASSITLAGGFWYEQFF. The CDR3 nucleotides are TGTGCCAGTAGTATAACGCTAGCGGGAGGGTTTTGGTATGAGCAGTTCTTC.

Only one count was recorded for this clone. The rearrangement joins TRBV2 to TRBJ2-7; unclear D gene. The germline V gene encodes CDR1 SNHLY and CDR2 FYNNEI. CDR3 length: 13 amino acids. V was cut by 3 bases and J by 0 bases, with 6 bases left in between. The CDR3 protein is CASSDSFSYEQYF. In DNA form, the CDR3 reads TGTGCCAGCAGTGACAGTTTCTCCTACGAGCAGTACTTC. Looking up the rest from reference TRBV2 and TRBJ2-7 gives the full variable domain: EPEVTQTPSHQVTQMGQEVILRCVPISNHLYFYWYRQILGQKVEFLVSFYNNEISEKSEIFDDQFSVERPDGSNFTLKIRSTKLEDSAMYFCASSDSFSYEQYFGPGTRLTVT.

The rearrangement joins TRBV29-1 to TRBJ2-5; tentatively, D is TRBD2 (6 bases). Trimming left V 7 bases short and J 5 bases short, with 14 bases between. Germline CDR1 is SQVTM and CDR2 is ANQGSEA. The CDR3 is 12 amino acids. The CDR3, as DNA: TGCAGCGCCGGGACTCGAGGGGAGACCCAGTACTTC. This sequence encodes CSAGTRGETQYF.